One T cell receptor beta chain is described in this entry. The source of the sample is a study of blood T cell repertoires in COVID-19. Study summary: Samples came from the United States, Italy and Spain, spanning acute and convalescent COVID-19.

This CDR3 is 15 amino acids long. Trimming removed 0 bases from V and 2 bases from J, with 10 bases in between. Germline V gives CDR1 SGHTS, CDR2 YDEGEE. Original methodology: Amplification of reference gene primers was used by the study to estimate nucleated cell counts. Produced via immunoSEQ multiplex PCR; TCRdb's table is partial and in-frame only. D and trimming were read from the DNA, whereas the V and J calls and clone size are those reported in that table. The table lists just over 250,000 clones, around 90% of them singletons. The sample was peripheral blood. The receptor was derived from a person aged 18-35 years with COVID-19, enrolled during active disease. The chain couples TRBV5-8 to TRBJ2-3; D uncertain. In nucleotides, the CDR3 is TGTGCCAGCAGCTTGGGTGTCAGTTACACAGATACGCAGTATTTT. Its protein is CASSLGVSYTDTQYF.